This record covers a single T cell receptor (beta chain). The target antigen is unknown. The V gene's germline CDR1 is SEHNR and CDR2 FQNEAQ (reference sequence). With 3 bases removed from V and 8 bases from J, the gap between germline ends came to 13 bases. CDR3 length: 13 amino acids. PCR primers comprised 60 Vbeta and 13 Jbeta primers. Clones were read by immunoSEQ multiplex PCR, and TCRdb kept only the in-frame ones, dropping some. The table has about 140,000 clones, roughly 83% seen once. This entry is derived from a study of cytomegalovirus exposure and HLA in healthy donors. Overall study results and limits: Several of the most significant clusters appeared linked to common viral pathogens, based on a later analysis.

Sequencing input: PBMCs. The source of this sequence is a middle-aged man in good health and CMV-seropositive. The chain couples TRBV7-9 to TRBJ1-2; tentative D call: TRBD1 (6 bases). The CDR3 coding sequence is TGTGCCAGCAGCTTGACAGGAAGAGAAGGCTACACCTTC. Its translation is CASSLTGREGYTF.